The 22 T cell receptor beta chains given below trace back to one sample, sequenced in a study of identical twins. TCRdb analysed the 5' RACE reads with MiXCR anew, one entry per CDR3 protein. The profile shows around 550,000 distinct CDR3 sequences, nearly 15% of them singletons. This sample was shared with a second study, whose subject was yellow fever vaccine responses in identical twins.

Sequencing used CD4+ T cells sorted from blood. These TCRs come from a woman younger than 35 in good health.

The chain recombines TRBV14 with TRBJ2-1; 9 nucleotides align to TRBD1. This CDR3 contains 15 residues. Losses at the gene ends were 5 bases for V and 6 bases for J; bases not matched to a gene: 8. Germline V lookup: CDR1 SGHDN, CDR2 FVKESK. Written as DNA, the CDR3 is TGTGCCAGCAGCGCATGGGGACAGGGTAGCAATGAGCAGTTCTTC. The encoded protein is CASSAWGQGSNEQFF.

The CDR3 protein is CASTKGLAGLDEQFF. DNA of the CDR3: TGTGCCAGCACGAAGGGACTAGCGGGGTTGGATGAGCAGTTCTTC. This chain joins TRBV12-3 or TRBV12-4 and TRBJ2-1; 13 bases agree with TRBD2. This CDR3 region has 15 residues. J was trimmed by 8 bases and V by 7 bases; bases with no gene match: 8.

This clonotype occurred a few times. The J gene is TRBJ2-1, the V gene TRBV27; the D gene is possibly TRBD2 (5 bases). CDR3 length: 14 amino acids. Germline-derived CDR1 and CDR2 are MNHEY and SMNVEV (reference sequence). V was shortened by 5 bases and J by 5 bases, with 13 bases between the two germline ends. CDR3: CASSATRYDNEQFF. The CDR3 DNA sequence: TGTGCCAGCAGTGCTACTAGGTACGACAATGAGCAGTTCTTC.

There are many counts of this clonotype. The V gene is TRBV7-3, the J gene TRBJ2-1; D is undetermined. V was pared by 2 bases and J by 5 bases, with 7 bases between. CDR3 size: 13 residues. Germline-derived CDR1 and CDR2 are SGHTA and FQGTGA. This CDR3 is CASSLDQDNEQFF. The CDR3 bases are TGTGCCAGCAGCTTAGATCAGGACAATGAGCAGTTCTTC.

V and J are TRBV3-1 and TRBJ2-5, with 14 bases aligning to TRBD2. This CDR3 is 16 amino acids long. The V segment lost 4 bases and the J segment 5 bases; nucleotides outside the gene matches: 6. Germline V lookup: CDR1 LGHDT, CDR2 YNNKEL (reference sequence). In DNA, the CDR3 is TGTGCCAGCAGCCCTGGACTAGCGGGAGGCTTCGAGACCCAGTACTTC. It translates to CASSPGLAGGFETQYF.

The chain recombines TRBV12-3 or TRBV12-4 with TRBJ1-1, with 8 bases lining up with TRBD1. The CDR3 contains 18 residues. Germline trimming cut 5 bases from V and 8 bases from J; bases unmatched to any gene: 22. The CDR3 region is CASSATMGGQGTTQEAFF. DNA of the CDR3: TGTGCCAGCAGTGCAACTATGGGCGGACAGGGAACCACTCAGGAAGCTTTCTTT.

This clonotype was counted a few times. The CDR3 protein is CASRPPVNTGELFF. DNA of the CDR3: TGTGCCAGCAGGCCCCCTGTAAACACCGGGGAGCTGTTTTTT. This chain joins TRBV6-1 and TRBJ2-2; no firm D call. CDR3 length: 14 residues. Germline CDR1 reads MNHNS; CDR2 reads SASEGT. Trimming shortened V by 6 bases and J by 2 bases, and 10 bases separated the two germline ends.

The chain joins TRBV11-3 to TRBJ2-2; D gene uncertain. The CDR3 sequence is 11 residues long. The germline V gene encodes CDR1 SGHNT and CDR2 YENEEA. Trimming stripped 5 bases from V and 7 bases from J, with 5 bases between. CDR3 coding DNA: TGTGCCAGCAGCGATGACGGGGAGCTGTTTTTT. Translated: CASSDDGELFF.

In this sample, this clonotype turned up a few times. The chain has TRBV20-1 and TRBJ1-1; D is undetermined. The CDR3 consists of 10 residues. Between the trimmed V and J ends, which lost 6 bases and 6 bases, there was a span of 8 bases. Germline CDR1 and CDR2: DFQATT and SNEGSKA (reference sequence). The CDR3 loop is CSAARAEAFF. The CDR3 nucleotides are TGCAGTGCAGCTAGGGCTGAAGCTTTCTTT.

This clonotype was counted only a few times. This chain connects TRBV5-6 to TRBJ1-5, with unresolved D. The CDR3 sequence is 9 residues long. With 3 bases removed from V and 10 bases from J, the gap between germline ends came to 2 bases. CDR1 is SGHDT, CDR2 YYEEEE, per germline. The CDR3 DNA follows: TGTGCCAGCAGCTCCCCCCAGCATTTT. Its translation is CASSSPQHF. The variable domain in full, with the rest retrieved from reference TRBV5-6 and TRBJ1-5, is DAGVTQSPTHLIKTRGQQVTLRCSPKSGHDTVSWYQQALGQGPQFIFQYYEEEERQRGNFPDRFSGHQFPNYSSELNVNALLLGDSALYLCASSSPQHFGDGTRLSIL.

The chain combines TRBV21-1 with TRBJ2-2; the table's D call, TRBD1, was not checked against the DNA. TRBV21-1 is a pseudogene locus. This CDR3 has 17 amino acids. The CDR3 DNA is TGTGCCAGCAGCAAACTGTTTGGCAGGGGGCTTACCGGGGAGCTGTTTTTT. This codes for CASSKLFGRGLTGELFF.

This clonotype was detected only a few times. This rearrangement joins TRBV19 to TRBJ2-3, with D hard to call. This CDR3 has 14 amino acids. Germline CDR1 LNHDA, CDR2 SQIVND (reference sequence). The V and J ends lost 1 base and 3 bases respectively, with 8 bases between them. The CDR3 loop is CASSIVVRTDTQYF. CDR3 bases: TGTGCCAGTAGTATAGTCGTAAGGACAGATACGCAGTATTTT.

CDR3 protein: CASSLDGQLNQPQHF. The CDR3 region has the DNA TGCGCCAGCAGCTTGGACGGGCAGTTGAATCAGCCCCAGCATTTT. The V gene is TRBV5-1, the J gene TRBJ1-5; D gene ambiguous. The CDR3 has 15 residues. Between the trimmed V and J ends, which lost 0 bases and 4 bases, there was a span of 11 bases. Germline values: CDR1 SGHRS, CDR2 YFSETQ.

This chain uses TRBV12-3 or TRBV12-4 with TRBJ2-6; 10 bases map to TRBD2. Trimming cost V 7 bases and J 0 bases; bases outside gene matches: 6. The CDR3 is made up of 17 amino acids. The CDR3 here is CASTVAGGRSGANVLTF. DNA for the CDR3: TGTGCCAGCACCGTAGCGGGAGGCCGCTCTGGGGCCAACGTCCTGACTTTC.

This chain joins TRBV6-6 and TRBJ1-2; D gene ambiguous. CDR1 is MNHNY and CDR2 is SVGAGI in the germline V gene (reference sequence). V lost 6 bases and J lost 4, with 12 bases in between. The CDR3 is 13 residues long. Here the CDR3 DNA reads TGTGCCAGCAGCCCCGACGGTGCCTATGGCTACACCTTC. It yields the protein CASSPDGAYGYTF.

This clonotype was counted between two and nine times. V is TRBV5-1 and J is TRBJ2-1; D is unclear. Germline V CDR1 and CDR2: SGHRS, YFSETQ. The V gene lost 4 bases and the J gene lost 9 bases, with 14 bases spanning the gap. The CDR3 is 13 amino acids. Here the CDR3 reads CASSLTPVTEQFF. DNA of the CDR3: TGCGCCAGCAGCCTGACCCCCGTAACTGAGCAGTTCTTC.

V gene TRBV5-1 combines with J gene TRBJ2-3; tentatively, D is TRBD1 or TRBD2 (5 bases each). The CDR3 runs 17 residues. Germline lookup yields CDR1 SGHRS and CDR2 YFSETQ. V dropped 3 bases and J dropped 4 bases, with 21 bases sitting between them. DNA of the CDR3: TGCGCCAGCAGCTCCCCTTCAAAAGTCGGGGCCCCAGATACGCAGTATTTT. Its translation: CASSSPSKVGAPDTQYF.

The J gene is TRBJ2-1, the V gene TRBV11-1; TRBD2 matches at 15 bases. The CDR3 runs 18 residues. Germline values: CDR1 SGHAT, CDR2 FQDESV (reference sequence). Trimming cost V 6 bases and J 0 bases; bases outside gene matches: 6. CDR3 region: CASRGTSGGPGSYNEQFF. The CDR3 bases are TGTGCCAGCAGAGGGACTAGCGGGGGGCCTGGCTCCTACAATGAGCAGTTCTTC. Variable domain in full (rest from reference TRBV11-1 and TRBJ2-1): EAEVAQSPRYKITEKSQAVAFWCDPISGHATLYWYRQILGQGPELLVQFQDESVVDDSQLPKDRFSAERLKGVDSTLKIQPAELGDSAMYLCASRGTSGGPGSYNEQFFGPGTRLTVL.

The CDR3 region has the DNA TGTGCCAGCAGCTCCAGGGCGGGGAATGAGCAGTTCTTC. The encoded protein is CASSSRAGNEQFF. The J gene is TRBJ2-1, the V gene TRBV11-2; possible D gene TRBD2, 6 bases. Looked up from germline, CDR1 is SGHAT and CDR2 is FQNNGV. V was pared by 4 bases and J by 7 bases, with 11 bases between. The CDR3 runs to 13 residues.

The rearrangement uses TRBV10-3 and TRBJ2-7, with 8 bases lining up with TRBD2. Germline loops: CDR1 ENHRY, CDR2 SYGVKD. The V and J ends lost 6 bases and 0 bases, in that order; junction bases with no gene match: 4. The CDR3 is 14 amino acids. CDR3 bases: TGTGCCATCAGCCCTAGCGGGCCCTCCTACGAGCAGTACTTC. It is translated as CAISPSGPSYEQYF.

J is TRBJ2-3 and V is TRBV7-9; a weak D match, TRBD2 (5 bases). V gave up 5 bases and J gave up 3 bases, with 12 bases separating them. The germline V gene has CDR1 SEHNR and CDR2 FQNEAQ (reference sequence). There are 14 residues in the CDR3. CDR3 bases: TGTGCCAGCAGCGCAAACGGGAAAACAGATACGCAGTATTTT. This translates into CASSANGKTDTQYF.

V usage is TRBV6-5 and J usage is TRBJ2-1; D possibly corresponds to TRBD2 (6 bases). V gave up 4 bases and J gave up 11 bases, with 15 bases separating them. The V gene's germline CDR1 is MNHEY and CDR2 SVGAGI. The CDR3 spans 13 residues. CDR3 loop: CASSSGLRTQQFF. In nucleotides, the CDR3 is TGTGCCAGCAGTTCGGGACTCCGCACCCAGCAGTTCTTC.